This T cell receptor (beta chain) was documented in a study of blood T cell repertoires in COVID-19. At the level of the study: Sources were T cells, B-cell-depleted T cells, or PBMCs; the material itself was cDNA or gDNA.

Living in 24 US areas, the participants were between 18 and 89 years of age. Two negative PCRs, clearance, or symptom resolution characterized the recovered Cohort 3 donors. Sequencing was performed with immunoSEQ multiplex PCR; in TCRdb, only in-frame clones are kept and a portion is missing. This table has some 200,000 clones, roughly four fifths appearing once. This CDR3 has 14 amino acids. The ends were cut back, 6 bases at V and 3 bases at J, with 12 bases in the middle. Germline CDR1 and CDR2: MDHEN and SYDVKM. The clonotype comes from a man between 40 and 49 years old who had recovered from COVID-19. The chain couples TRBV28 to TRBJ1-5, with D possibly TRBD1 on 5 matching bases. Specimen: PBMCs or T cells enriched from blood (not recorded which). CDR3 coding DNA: TGTGCCAGCAGCCCGGGGGGGAACAATCAGCCCCAGCATTTT. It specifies CASSPGGNNQPQHF.